One sample yielded the 26 T cell receptor beta chains listed below, sequenced in a study of CD8+CD57+ T cells in acquired aplastic anemia. TCR beta VDJ and CDR3 profiling used genomic DNA as template. TCRdb redid the calling of the reads with MiXCR, one entry per CDR3 protein. The repertoire includes 120,000 or so distinct CDR3 sequences, about 40% of them detected once, and around 2.7% sits in the top ten. Patients picked for sequencing had shown CD8+CD57+ cell expansion detected by flow cytometry. The material sequenced was sorted CD4+, CD8+, or CD8+CD57+ T cells (not recorded which) from PBMCs. These receptors all stem from a human donor with aplastic anemia.

This clonotype was counted between two and nine times. This may arise from a read error, as a much more abundant clone is one base away. The chain joins TRBV3-1 to TRBJ1-1; TRBD1 is a possible D gene (5 bases). The CDR3 is 11 residues long. CDR1 LGHDT and CDR2 YNNKEL come from the germline V gene (reference sequence). CDR3 in DNA: TGTGCCGGCAGCCGGGACGGAGACGCTTTCTTT. Protein sequence: CAGSRDGDAFF.

This clonotype was recorded a few times. A much larger clone sits a single nucleotide away, making a read error possible. The CDR3 does not end in the conserved phenylalanine or tryptophan, so this is likely a read error. V is TRBV2 and J is TRBJ2-1, with TRBD1 matching 8 bases. The CDR3 length is 15 residues. Germline V gene lookup returns CDR1 SNHLY and CDR2 FYNNEI. J gave up 4 bases and V 5 bases, and 7 bases lay outside the gene matches. CDR3 region: CASSFGTGGYNEQFL. CDR3 in DNA: TGTGCCAGCAGTTTCGGAACAGGGGGTTACAATGAGCAGTTCCTC.

This clonotype was detected once. The rearrangement joins TRBV15 to TRBJ1-1, with 8 positions matching TRBD1. J was trimmed by 6 bases and V by 6 bases; bases with no gene match: 18. This CDR3 spans 17 amino acids. CDR1 and CDR2 (germline): LNHNV, YYDKDF (reference sequence). CDR3 in amino acids: CATSRSQGARGSAEAFF. For the CDR3, the DNA is TGTGCCACCAGTAGATCCCAGGGGGCACGGGGGAGCGCTGAAGCTTTCTTT.

This clonotype was found a few times. V usage is TRBV11-2 and J usage is TRBJ2-2, with TRBD2 identical over 7 bases. Germline V gives CDR1 SGHAT, CDR2 FQNNGV. V shed 5 bases and J 3 bases; nucleotides not matched to a gene: 9. The CDR3 is made up of 16 amino acids. This chain's CDR3 is CASSHNLGGYTGELFF. CDR3 DNA sequence: TGTGCCAGCAGCCACAACTTGGGGGGGTACACCGGGGAGCTGTTTTTT.

The J gene is TRBJ2-2, the V gene TRBV25-1, with 12 bases that match TRBD1. Per germline, CDR1 MGHDK and CDR2 SYGVNS. Trimming took 10 bases from V and 6 from J; bases not matched to a gene: 12. The CDR3 extends over 16 amino acids. CDR3 nucleotide sequence: TGTGCCAACAAAGATGGGACAGGGGGCGCTTCCGGGGAGCTGTTTTTT. This codes for CANKDGTGGASGELFF.

This clonotype has at least ten counts. The chain carries TRBV7-6 and TRBJ2-5, with no clear D. Trimming left V 0 bases short and J 5 bases short, with 4 bases between. There are 12 residues in the CDR3. Germline assignment: CDR1 SGHVS and CDR2 FNYEAQ. This CDR3 reads CASSLAGETQYF. CDR3 sequence (DNA): TGTGCCAGCAGCTTAGCCGGGGAGACCCAGTACTTC.

Ten or more counts support this clonotype. The V call is TRBV7-3, the J call TRBJ1-1; maybe TRBD1 (5 bases). V lost 0 bases, J lost 0 bases, and 8 bases lay in between. CDR1 and CDR2 (germline): SGHTA, FQGTGA. The CDR3 covers 15 residues. Here the CDR3 reads CASSLTGGVNTEAFF. The CDR3 DNA follows: TGTGCCAGCAGCTTAACTGGGGGGGTGAACACTGAAGCTTTCTTT. Full variable domain (rest looked up from reference TRBV7-3 and TRBJ1-1): GAGVSQTPSNKVTEKGKYVELRCDPISGHTALYWYRQSLGQGPEFLIYFQGTGAADDSGLPNDRFFAVRPEGSVSTLKIQRTERGDSAVYLCASSLTGGVNTEAFFGQGTRLTVV.

This clonotype has ten or more counts. The V gene is TRBV5-1, the J gene TRBJ1-4, with D unclear. The germline V gene has CDR1 SGHRS and CDR2 YFSETQ. V lost 3 bases and J lost 8, with 11 bases in between. The CDR3 has 13 amino acids. The CDR3 DNA follows: TGCGCCAGCAGCTCGGAATACGGCGAAAAACTGTTTTTT. Amino acid sequence: CASSSEYGEKLFF.

At least ten counts were recorded for this clonotype. The rearrangement links TRBV7-9 to TRBJ2-5; D might be TRBD1 (6 bases). CDR3 length equals 15 residues. Trimming took 0 bases from V and 2 from J, leaving 10 bases between them. The germline CDR1 and CDR2 sequences are SEHNR and FQNEAQ (reference sequence). The CDR3 protein is CASSLASRGQETQYF. CDR3 bases: TGTGCCAGCAGCTTAGCTTCAAGGGGGCAAGAGACCCAGTACTTC.

V gene TRBV7-9 combines with J gene TRBJ2-7; no definite D call. CDR3 length: 13 amino acids. Germline V gene data show CDR1 as SEHNR and CDR2 as FQNEAQ (reference sequence). The V gene lost 2 bases and the J gene lost 4 bases, with 9 bases spanning the gap. CDR3 nucleotide sequence: TGTGCCAGCAGCTTACCTGACATTTACGAGCAGTACGTC. It yields the protein CASSLPDIYEQYV.

This chain connects TRBV6-1 to TRBJ2-3; D not resolved. This CDR3 is built from 12 residues. The germline V gene encodes CDR1 MNHNS and CDR2 SASEGT. The V end lost 9 bases, the J end lost 3 bases, and 10 bases lay between the germline ends. The CDR3 DNA is TGTGCCAGTAACGGGTATACAGATACGCAGTATTTT. Encoded protein: CASNGYTDTQYF.

This clonotype was observed at least ten times. This chain links TRBV7-8 with TRBJ2-5; D remains unclear. The CDR3 runs to 14 residues. Trimming stripped 5 bases from V and 3 bases from J, with 13 bases between. Germline values: CDR1 SGHVS, CDR2 FQNEAQ. CDR3: CASSPETAKETQYF. CDR3 DNA sequence: TGTGCCAGCAGCCCCGAGACGGCCAAAGAGACCCAGTACTTC.

This clonotype has a count of ten or more. This chain uses TRBV5-4 with TRBJ1-2; tentatively, D is TRBD1 (6 bases). Germline lookup yields CDR1 SGHNT and CDR2 YYREEE (reference sequence). V lost 2 bases to trimming and J lost 3 bases, with 8 bases between them. The length of the CDR3 is 13 residues. The CDR3 sequence: CASSLKGDYGYTF. The CDR3 nucleotides are TGTGCCAGCAGCTTAAAGGGGGACTATGGCTACACCTTC.

Worth noting for this clonotype: This likely comes from a read error, as the CDR3 has no conserved phenylalanine or tryptophan at its end. No DNA is shown, since the ends of the CDR3 on it are uncertain; the CDR3 is the one TCRdb lists. The chain uses TRBV2 and TRBJ1-1; TRBD1 is the table's D call, not checked against the DNA. The length of the CDR3 is 8 amino acids, counting both ends. Germline assignment: CDR1 SNHLY and CDR2 FYNNEI. The CDR3 protein is CASATGVY.

This clonotype was seen many times. The chain couples TRBV4-1 to TRBJ2-7; no firm D call. The CDR3 loop spans 13 amino acids. V lost 1 base, J lost 7 bases, and 11 bases lay in between. Germline assignment: CDR1 MGHRA and CDR2 YSYEKL. The CDR3 is CASSQGTPGEQYF. The DNA of the CDR3 is TGCGCCAGCAGCCAAGGAACACCCGGGGAGCAGTACTTC.

The genes are TRBV20-1 and TRBJ2-3; possibly TRBD1 or TRBD2 for D (6 bases each). The germline gives CDR1 DFQATT, CDR2 SNEGSKA (reference sequence). The CDR3 totals 14 residues. Trimming shortened V by 8 bases and J by 0 bases, and 15 bases separated the two germline ends. The CDR3 nucleotides are TGCAGTCCGAGGGGGGATCCCAGCACAGATACGCAGTATTTT. This translates into CSPRGDPSTDTQYF.

The chain uses TRBV12-3 or TRBV12-4 and TRBJ1-5, with a possible D match to TRBD1 (6 bases). CDR3 size: 18 residues. With 5 bases removed from V and 0 bases from J, the gap between germline ends came to 20 bases. The CDR3 sequence: CASSPSPQGLYSNQPQHF. The CDR3 DNA sequence: TGTGCCAGCAGTCCATCACCACAGGGACTGTATAGCAATCAGCCCCAGCATTTT.

The chain links TRBV24-1 to TRBJ1-2, with 10 bases aligning to TRBD1. Per the germline V gene, CDR1 is KGHDR and CDR2 is SFDVKD. Losses at the gene ends were 4 bases for V and 8 bases for J; bases not matched to a gene: 6. This CDR3 region has 14 residues. CDR3 in amino acids: CATSDARTGGGYTF. In DNA, the CDR3 is TGTGCCACCAGTGACGCAAGGACAGGGGGAGGCTACACCTTC.

The rearrangement links TRBV28 to TRBJ2-7, with TRBD2 matching over 9 bases. This CDR3 has 16 amino acids. Looked up from germline, CDR1 is MDHEN and CDR2 is SYDVKM. The V and J ends lost 4 bases and 7 bases, in that order; junction bases with no gene match: 14. CDR3 loop: CASSSHGRGGAGEQYF. The CDR3 DNA reads as TGTGCCAGCAGTTCCCATGGTCGCGGGGGGGCAGGTGAGCAGTACTTC.

Turning to this clonotype: A much larger clone differs by one base, so this may be a read error. V usage is TRBV5-4 and J usage is TRBJ2-3; maybe TRBD2 (5 bases). The CDR3 runs 13 residues. CDR1 SGHNT and CDR2 YYREEE come from the germline V gene (reference sequence). V was clipped by 4 bases and J by 6 bases, with 12 bases between them. CDR3 nucleotide sequence: TGTGCCAGCAGCCCAGCTAGGAGGGATACGCAGTATTTT. Its protein is CASSPARRDTQYF.

In this sample, this clonotype turned up a few times. The V and J genes are TRBV27 and TRBJ1-4; D remains unclear. Trimming took 3 bases from V and 2 from J, leaving 7 bases between them. The CDR3 spans 14 residues. From germline, CDR1 is MNHEY and CDR2 SMNVEV (reference sequence). In DNA, the CDR3 is TGTGCCAGCAGTTTGTACGCCACTAATGAAAAACTGTTTTTT. It encodes CASSLYATNEKLFF.

The V call is TRBV13, the J call TRBJ2-7; D not resolved. The CDR3 is 12 residues long. Trimming took 2 bases from V and 6 from J, leaving 8 bases between them. Germline values: CDR1 PRHDT, CDR2 FYEKMQ (reference sequence). CDR3 sequence reads: CASSLLGFEQYF. DNA for the CDR3: TGTGCCAGCAGCTTATTGGGATTCGAGCAGTACTTC.

The V call is TRBV29-1, the J call TRBJ2-1, with D possibly TRBD1 on 5 matching bases. CDR3 length: 13 amino acids. CDR1 SQVTM and CDR2 ANQGSEA come from the germline V gene. V lost 7 bases, J lost 4 bases, and 14 bases lay in between. Here the CDR3 reads CSAHHSGYNEQFF. As DNA, the CDR3 is TGCAGCGCGCACCATTCAGGGTACAATGAGCAGTTCTTC.

This clonotype has ten or more counts. The genes are TRBV11-1 and TRBJ2-3; the D is unclear. Germline loops: CDR1 SGHAT, CDR2 FQDESV (reference sequence). Trimming removed 1 base from V and 4 bases from J, with 9 bases in between. The CDR3 is made up of 14 amino acids. The CDR3 loop reads CASSLGLQADTQYF. CDR3 sequence (DNA): TGTGCCAGCAGCTTAGGGCTTCAAGCAGATACGCAGTATTTT.

This chain links TRBV7-9 with TRBJ1-5, with D uncertain. The ends were cut back, 3 bases at V and 2 bases at J, with 5 bases in the middle. Germline lookup yields CDR1 SEHNR and CDR2 FQNEAQ (reference sequence). The CDR3 spans 13 residues. The chain's CDR3 is CASSFTGNQPQHF. Written as DNA, the CDR3 is TGTGCCAGCAGCTTTACCGGCAATCAGCCCCAGCATTTT.

There are many counts of this clonotype. The rearrangement joins TRBV2 to TRBJ2-3; D may match TRBD1 or TRBD2 (6 bases each). The CDR3 totals 15 residues. Germline V CDR1 and CDR2: SNHLY, FYNNEI. V was trimmed by 7 bases and J by 0 bases, leaving 14 bases between them. CDR3 loop: CASTRGGLSTDTQYF. For the CDR3, the DNA is TGTGCCAGCACGAGAGGGGGACTTAGCACAGATACGCAGTATTTT.